This T cell receptor beta chain was sequenced in a study of control samples from healthy donors and cancer patients (dated by TCRdb to between 2020 and 2021). Library method: the immunoSEQ multiplex PCR assay. The source is immuneACCESS, and TCRdb retained only in-frame sequences with V and J called. Part of the clones is not carried over; for the studies checked, unresolved V genes explain less than half of this, and the remainder is unexplained. The table for this sample lists roughly 74,000 clones; roughly 94% of them were counted only once. About 5% of the sample goes to the ten largest clones. The CDR3 runs 12 residues from the cysteine to the phenylalanine. The CDR3 DNA has 36 bases and is translated from base 1. V is shortened by 5 bases, J by 3 bases, and the region joining them spans 7 bases. Sequences MDHEN (CDR1) and SYDVKM (CDR2) are obtained from the germline V gene. Concerning this clone: It lacks a known antigen. Base qualities are missing; no much larger clone stands one base away.

This chain is built from TRBV28 and TRBJ1-2; the D gene lacks a confident call. This receptor was identified in a woman under 30 in good health. The sequencing sample was made of blood. The DNA reads TGTGCCAGCAGTGAGAATTACTATGGCTACACCTTC. It specifies CASSENYYGYTF.